The sequence of this TCR beta chain was determined in a study of CD8+CD57+ T cells in acquired aplastic anemia. For the study at large: CD4+ and CD8+ cells, once sorted, gave DNA averaging roughly 3.4 ug. On average, healthy donors gave some 11 million reads for CD4+ cells.

Findings and caveats of the study: Patients were compared with controls for CD8+ Simpson's diversity, and no significant difference emerged. Found in both controls and patients were fewer than 35 CD8+ CDR3 sequences.

Template material for TCR beta VDJ and CDR3 profiling consisted of genomic DNA. TCRdb called the reads again in MiXCR, with one record for every CDR3 protein. The profile shows 150,000 to 200,000 distinct CDR3 sequences, 35% to 55% of them singletons. Points on this clonotype: Its antigen is unknown.

The ends were cut back, 5 bases at V and 6 bases at J, with 20 bases in the middle. The CDR3 has 15 amino acids. In germline, CDR1 is SGHTA, CDR2 FQGTGA. Sequencing used sorted CD4+, CD8+, or CD8+CD57+ T cells (not recorded which) from PBMCs. This rearrangement joins TRBV7-3 to TRBJ2-7; D is tentatively TRBD1 or TRBD2 (5 bases each). This TCR was recovered from a human donor in good health. This CDR3 is CASSPTVRGPSEQYF. CDR3 nucleotide sequence: TGTGCCAGCAGCCCCACTGTCCGGGGACCGTCCGAGCAGTACTTC. Full variable domain (outside the CDR3, taken from reference TRBV7-3 and TRBJ2-7): GAGVSQTPSNKVTEKGKYVELRCDPISGHTALYWYRQSLGQGPEFLIYFQGTGAADDSGLPNDRFFAVRPEGSVSTLKIQRTERGDSAVYLCASSPTVRGPSEQYFGPGTRLTVT.